The 15 T cell receptor beta chains below come from one sample, sequenced in a study of neurological immune-mediated disorders. One entry per CDR3 protein results from TCRdb running MiXCR on the 5' RACE reads. In the table there are tens of thousands of distinct CDR3 sequences, over 9.5% of which are singletons. The sequencing sample was made of PBMCs. All receptors come from a female donor in good health.

This clonotype was detected many times. This chain links TRBV3-1 with TRBJ2-1, with D tentatively TRBD2 (6 bases). This CDR3 is built from 14 residues. V lost 4 bases and J 7 bases, leaving 14 bases between the germline ends. The germline V gene has CDR1 LGHDT and CDR2 YNNKEL (reference sequence). The CDR3 loop is CASSLGRAGNEQFF. CDR3 coding DNA: TGTGCCAGCAGCCTCGGCCGGGCGGGGAATGAGCAGTTCTTC.

This clonotype was counted ten times or more. The chain joins TRBV6-5 to TRBJ1-2; no clear D. This CDR3 is built from 11 residues. CDR1 is MNHEY, CDR2 SVGAGI, per germline. V lost 7 bases and J 3 bases, leaving 6 bases between the germline ends. DNA for the CDR3: TGTGCCAGCACGGATTACTATGGCTACACCTTC. It encodes CASTDYYGYTF.

Many counts were recorded for this clonotype. The chain uses TRBV6-1 and TRBJ1-1; no firm D call. Germline V gene sequence: CDR1 MNHNS, CDR2 SASEGT. The CDR3 totals 14 residues. Trimming shortened V by 8 bases and J by 1 base, and 14 bases separated the two germline ends. The CDR3 nucleotides read TGTGCCAGCGAATTGGACGGGAAGAACACTGAAGCTTTCTTT. Its translation is CASELDGKNTEAFF.

This clonotype was picked up many times. The DNA for the CDR3 is TGTGCCAGCAGCTATAGGTTTCCCCAAAACACTGAAGCTTTCTTT. This sequence encodes CASSYRFPQNTEAFF. The rearrangement joins TRBV12-3 or TRBV12-4 to TRBJ1-1; D remains unclear. The germline V and J ends were trimmed by 6 bases and 2 bases, with 16 bases remaining between them. The CDR3 extends over 15 amino acids.

This chain uses TRBV7-9 with TRBJ2-1; 12 positions match TRBD1. Germline V gene data show CDR1 as SEHNR and CDR2 as FQNEAQ (reference sequence). The CDR3 is 15 amino acids. V was pared by 4 bases and J by 6 bases, with 4 bases of the junction left unmatched. CDR3: CASSSGQGASNEQFF. The CDR3, as DNA: TGTGCCAGCAGCTCGGGACAGGGGGCGTCCAATGAGCAGTTCTTC.

About this clonotype itself: A much larger clone lies a single base off, so this may be a read error. J is TRBJ2-3 and V is TRBV9; possible D gene TRBD2, 5 bases. The CDR3 spans 13 residues. Germline CDR1 reads SGDLS; CDR2 reads YYNGEE. The DNA for the CDR3 is TGTGCCAACAGCGGCCGCGAGGAAGATACGCAGTATTTT. This gives the protein CANSGREEDTQYF.

Ten or more counts support this clonotype. The gene calls are TRBV3-1 and TRBJ1-1, with a possible D match to TRBD1 (5 bases). This CDR3 contains 12 residues. Trimming pared 2 bases from V and 11 bases from J, leaving 12 bases between. Germline V gives CDR1 LGHDT, CDR2 YNNKEL (reference sequence). The CDR3 here is CASSQRQGAAFF. The CDR3 DNA sequence: TGTGCCAGCAGCCAAAGGCAGGGCGCGGCTTTCTTT.

This clonotype has ten or more counts. The V call is TRBV24-1, the J call TRBJ2-5, with TRBD1 matching 8 bases. V trimming: 4 bases; J trimming: 2 bases; junction bases outside the gene matches: 8. Germline-derived CDR1 and CDR2 are KGHDR and SFDVKD. This CDR3 spans 16 amino acids. This chain's CDR3 is CATSDPSGTGQETQYF. CDR3 coding DNA: TGTGCCACCAGTGACCCGTCCGGGACAGGTCAAGAGACCCAGTACTTC.

Ten or more counts support this clonotype. V gene TRBV5-5 combines with J gene TRBJ1-1; D is possibly TRBD1 (6 bases). Trimming stripped 4 bases from V and 4 bases from J, with 14 bases between. This CDR3 is built from 14 residues. Per the germline V gene, CDR1 is SGHKS and CDR2 is YYEKEE (reference sequence). The CDR3 region has the DNA TGTGCCAGCAGCCGAAACAGGGAAGGCACTGAAGCTTTCTTT. Protein: CASSRNREGTEAFF.

This clonotype was recorded many times. V is TRBV5-1 and J is TRBJ2-5; D gene unclear. The CDR3 loop spans 11 amino acids. V was cut by 4 bases and J by 1 base, with 2 bases left in between. CDR1 is SGHRS, CDR2 YFSETQ, per germline. This CDR3 reads CASSAQETQYF. The CDR3 region has the DNA TGCGCCAGCAGCGCCCAAGAGACCCAGTACTTC. Full variable domain (remainder filled in from reference TRBV5-1 and TRBJ2-5): KAGVTQTPRYLIKTRGQQVTLSCSPISGHRSVSWYQQTPGQGLQFLFEYFSETQRNKGNFPGRFSGRQFSNSRSEMNVSTLELGDSALYLCASSAQETQYFGPGTRLLVL.

This clonotype was seen many times. The chain links TRBV4-2 to TRBJ1-5; no firm D call. The CDR3 extends over 16 amino acids. Germline V gene sequence: CDR1 LGHNA, CDR2 YNFKEQ. With 0 bases removed from V and 2 bases from J, the gap between germline ends came to 11 bases. The CDR3 DNA is TGTGCCAGCAGCCAAGATATGAAGGGTGGCAATCAGCCCCAGCATTTT. Translated: CASSQDMKGGNQPQHF.

This clonotype was seen many times. The chain couples TRBV20-1 to TRBJ2-5, with D possibly TRBD2 on 5 matching bases. CDR1 and CDR2 from the germline V gene are DFQATT and SNEGSKA (reference sequence). CDR3 length equals 16 residues. Trimming shortened V by 0 bases and J by 5 bases, and 19 bases separated the two germline ends. The CDR3 here is CSARDSGIPTRETQYF. The CDR3 DNA follows: TGCAGTGCTAGAGATTCCGGGATCCCCACCCGGGAGACCCAGTACTTC.

The sample holds many counts of this clonotype. This chain joins TRBV5-1 and TRBJ2-7; 8 nucleotides align to TRBD1. The V gene's germline CDR1 is SGHRS and CDR2 YFSETQ. V lost 4 bases to trimming and J lost 3 bases; unmatched junction nucleotides: 6. This CDR3 contains 14 residues. In DNA, the CDR3 is TGCGCCAGCAGCCATGCCGGGACAGGCTACGAGCAGTACTTC. Translating it yields CASSHAGTGYEQYF.

This clonotype has ten or more counts. V gene TRBV5-5 combines with J gene TRBJ2-3; D might be TRBD1 or TRBD2, each matching 5 bases. Germline V CDR1 and CDR2: SGHKS, YYEKEE (reference sequence). The CDR3 contains 14 residues. The V gene lost 4 bases and the J gene lost 7 bases, with 16 bases spanning the gap. The CDR3 here is CASSHRGGAYTQYF. CDR3 in DNA: TGTGCCAGCAGCCACCGGGGTGGGGCCTATACGCAGTATTTT. Filled out from reference TRBV5-5 and TRBJ2-3, the complete variable domain reads DAGVTQSPTHLIKTRGQQVTLRCSPISGHKSVSWYQQVLGQGPQFIFQYYEKEERGRGNFPDRFSARQFPNYSSELNVNALLLGDSALYLCASSHRGGAYTQYFGPGTRLTVL.

This rearrangement joins TRBV20-1 to TRBJ1-1; perhaps TRBD1 as D (6 bases). The CDR3 extends over 12 amino acids. The germline V and J ends were trimmed by 6 bases and 8 bases, with 16 bases remaining between them. CDR1 and CDR2 (germline): DFQATT, SNEGSKA (reference sequence). CDR3 in amino acids: CSARYRDVEAFF. CDR3 nucleotides: TGCAGTGCCAGATACAGGGACGTAGAAGCTTTCTTT.